Following are 24 T cell receptor beta chains from one sample sequenced in a study of T cells in Graves' hyperthyroidism and ophthalmopathy. There were TCR beta CDR3 regions amplified from RNA transcripts. During a first-round RT-PCR of the TCR CDR3, the HTBI primer set was used. MiXCR, run by TCRdb on the multiplex PCR reads, gives a single entry per CDR3 protein. The sample lists around 350,000 distinct CDR3 sequences; 13% were seen once. The sequencing sample was made of blood. The receptors come from a woman younger than 35 with Graves' hyperthyroidism.

This clonotype was picked up many times. The chain carries TRBV9 and TRBJ2-7; 7 positions agree with TRBD1. Trimming cost V 0 bases and J 2 bases; bases outside gene matches: 2. CDR1 is SGDLS and CDR2 is YYNGEE in the germline V gene. The CDR3 contains 14 residues. The CDR3 sequence is CASSVGQGTYEQYF. CDR3 coding DNA: TGTGCCAGCAGCGTAGGACAGGGTACCTACGAGCAGTACTTC.

This clonotype was seen ten or more times. The chain recombines TRBV7-2 with TRBJ2-4; maybe TRBD2 (7 bases). Germline CDR1 reads SGHTA; CDR2 reads FQGNSA. V lost 2 bases, J lost 5 bases, and 19 bases lay in between. The CDR3 covers 17 residues. CDR3 bases: TGTGCCAGCAGCTTACCGCGGGGGCGGGGGTCCCAAAACATTCAGTACTTC. As protein: CASSLPRGRGSQNIQYF.

This rearrangement joins TRBV12-3 or TRBV12-4 to TRBJ2-7; 7 nucleotides align to TRBD1. The CDR3 is 14 residues long. Trimming cost V 6 bases and J 9 bases; bases outside gene matches: 14. The CDR3 reads CASSLTGTEGWQYF. The CDR3 DNA is TGTGCCAGCAGCCTCACCGGGACAGAGGGTTGGCAGTACTTC.

Many counts were recorded for this clonotype. The CDR3 sequence is CAIRPTETSTDTQYF. The CDR3 DNA sequence: TGTGCCATCAGGCCGACTGAAACTAGCACAGATACGCAGTATTTT. This chain connects TRBV10-3 to TRBJ2-3, with D hard to call. Trimming stripped 6 bases from V and 0 bases from J, with 13 bases between. CDR1 ENHRY and CDR2 SYGVKD come from the germline V gene. This CDR3 has 15 amino acids.

Details on this clonotype: One junction end disagrees with the germline gene, perhaps due to a read error. J is TRBJ2-5 and V is TRBV20-1; the match to TRBD2 covers 11 bases. The CDR3 runs to 12 residues. CDR1 is DFQATT, CDR2 SNEGSKA, per germline (reference sequence). The CDR3 is CSLSGGGGTQYF. The DNA for the CDR3 is TGCAGTCTTAGCGGGGGGGGAGGGACCCAATACTTC.

This clonotype appeared many times. The rearrangement links TRBV6-1 to TRBJ2-3; either TRBD1 or TRBD2 may fit D (6 bases each). This CDR3 is built from 15 residues. Germline-derived CDR1 and CDR2 are MNHNS and SASEGT. Trimming removed 6 bases at V and 3 bases at J, with 16 bases between. CDR3 in amino acids: CASRRGEGSTDTQYF. The CDR3 DNA follows: TGTGCCAGCAGGAGGGGGGAAGGTAGTACAGATACGCAGTATTTT.

In this sample, this clonotype turned up many times. The V and J genes are TRBV18 and TRBJ1-5; the D gene is possibly TRBD1 (5 bases). V was shortened by 6 bases and J by 7 bases, with 13 bases between the two germline ends. The CDR3 covers 13 residues. Germline-derived CDR1 and CDR2 are KGHSH and LQKENI. CDR3: CASSTGQGQPQHF. The DNA for the CDR3 is TGTGCCAGCTCCACCGGTCAGGGCCAGCCCCAGCATTTT.

This clonotype was counted at least ten times. This sequence joins TRBV12-5 and TRBJ2-2; the match to TRBD2 covers 11 bases. Germline lookup yields CDR1 LGHNT and CDR2 FRNRAP. The CDR3 is 21 amino acids. Unmatched junction bases numbered 16, after V lost 2 bases and J lost 2 bases. The CDR3 here is CASGLILETSGTSANTGELFF. The CDR3 DNA reads as TGTGCTAGTGGTTTGATCCTAGAGACTAGCGGGACGAGCGCCAACACCGGGGAGCTGTTTTTT.

The chain has TRBV13 and TRBJ2-1, with 8 nucleotides matching TRBD2. Germline CDR1 PRHDT, CDR2 FYEKMQ (reference sequence). J gave up 5 bases and V 10 bases, and 10 bases lay outside the gene matches. This CDR3 spans 14 amino acids. The DNA for the CDR3 is TGTGCCATTCCCGGGGGGGGGCGGGACAATGAGCAGTTCTTC. Encoded protein: CAIPGGGRDNEQFF. The full variable domain, in which reference TRBV13 and TRBJ2-1 provide the parts outside the CDR3, is AAGVIQSPRHLIKEKRETATLKCYPIPRHDTVYWYQQGPGQDPQFLISFYEKMQSDKGSIPDRFSAQQFSDYHSELNMSSLELGDSALYFCAIPGGGRDNEQFFGPGTRLTVL.

Ten or more counts support this clonotype. The chain recombines TRBV5-1 with TRBJ2-5; 10 bases agree with TRBD1. The CDR3 sequence is 16 residues long. Looked up from germline, CDR1 is SGHRS and CDR2 is YFSETQ. The V segment lost 3 bases and the J segment 1 base; nucleotides outside the gene matches: 6. CDR3 sequence reads: CASSSSRTGGQETQYF. The CDR3 DNA follows: TGCGCCAGCAGCTCCTCCCGGACAGGGGGCCAAGAGACCCAGTACTTC.

V and J are TRBV12-3 or TRBV12-4 and TRBJ2-3, with 10 bases lining up with TRBD2. V lost 7 bases, J lost 4 bases, and 11 bases stayed unmatched. This CDR3 is 16 amino acids long. The CDR3 spells CASTSGASGSADTQYF. In DNA form, the CDR3 reads TGTGCCAGCACCTCAGGGGCTAGCGGGAGCGCAGATACGCAGTATTTT.

In its sample, this clonotype was seen many times. The V gene is TRBV20-1, the J gene TRBJ2-7; 12 bases map to TRBD1. With 3 bases clipped from V and 3 bases from J, the junction kept 3 bases outside the gene matches. The V gene's germline CDR1 is DFQATT and CDR2 SNEGSKA (reference sequence). The CDR3 runs to 14 residues. Here the CDR3 DNA reads TGCAGTGCTAGGGGACAGGGGGCGGTCTACGAGCAGTACTTC. Residues: CSARGQGAVYEQYF.

The rearrangement links TRBV4-3 to TRBJ2-7; TRBD1 aligns across 8 bases. The CDR3 is made up of 14 amino acids. CDR1 and CDR2 (germline): LGHNA, YSLEER. The V gene end was trimmed by 4 bases and the J gene end by 2 bases; junction bases not matched to a gene: 4. The CDR3: CASSLRTGPYEQYF. The CDR3 bases are TGCGCCAGCAGCCTGCGGACAGGGCCCTACGAGCAGTACTTC.

This clonotype occurred many times. Written as DNA, the CDR3 is TGTGCCAGCAGCTTAGAGACAGCACTAGGGAAACTGTTTTTT. Translation gives CASSLETALGKLFF. J is TRBJ1-4 and V is TRBV11-2; D may be TRBD1 (5 bases). Germline values: CDR1 SGHAT, CDR2 FQNNGV. CDR3 length: 14 residues. Trimming cost V 0 bases and J 11 bases, with 13 bases left between them.

With respect to this clonotype: This may arise from a read error, as a much more abundant clone is one base away. The chain links TRBV20-1 to TRBJ2-2, with TRBD2 identical over 11 bases. The CDR3 is 14 amino acids. From germline, CDR1 is DFQATT and CDR2 SNEGSKA (reference sequence). CDR3 protein: CSAPSGGNTGEPFF. CDR3 sequence (DNA): TGCAGTGCTCCTAGCGGGGGGAACACCGGGGAGCCGTTTTTT.

This clonotype was observed many times. The genes are TRBV20-1 and TRBJ2-7; tentatively, D is TRBD2 (6 bases). The CDR3 spans 16 residues. The germline V and J ends were trimmed by 3 bases and 2 bases, with 20 bases remaining between them. From germline, CDR1 is DFQATT and CDR2 SNEGSKA (reference sequence). CDR3 sequence reads: CSASKTHSGLTYEQYF. The CDR3 DNA sequence: TGCAGTGCTAGCAAAACCCATAGCGGATTAACCTACGAGCAGTACTTC.

This clonotype was seen ten or more times. The rearrangement uses TRBV2 and TRBJ1-1; a weak D match, TRBD1 (5 bases). V dropped 7 bases and J dropped 1 base, with 16 bases sitting between them. Germline CDR1 is SNHLY and CDR2 is FYNNEI. The CDR3 runs 15 residues. The CDR3 is CASNRDAHGNTEAFF. The CDR3 region has the DNA TGTGCCAGCAACCGGGACGCCCACGGGAACACTGAAGCTTTCTTT.

This clonotype occurred a few times. V and J are TRBV6-2 or TRBV6-3 and TRBJ1-5, with D uncertain. The CDR3 length is 13 residues. V was trimmed by 6 bases and J by 5 bases, leaving 11 bases between them. Germline CDR1 and CDR2: MNHEY and SVGEGT. The CDR3 region is CASSQLYHQPQHF. The CDR3 DNA is TGTGCCAGCAGCCAATTATACCATCAGCCCCAGCATTTT.

This clonotype was detected many times. This chain links TRBV11-3 with TRBJ2-1; TRBD2 agrees at 7 bases. The junction had 7 bases not matched to a gene; V was cut back by 4 bases and J by 7 bases. Germline CDR1 and CDR2: SGHNT and YENEEA. The CDR3 length is 14 residues. CDR3 amino acids: CASSWGGVQNEQFF. The CDR3 DNA is TGTGCCAGCAGCTGGGGGGGGGTTCAGAATGAGCAGTTCTTC.

V usage is TRBV19 and J usage is TRBJ1-5, with D perhaps TRBD1 (5 bases). CDR3 length: 14 amino acids. Per the germline V gene, CDR1 is LNHDA and CDR2 is SQIVND (reference sequence). Between the trimmed V and J ends, which lost 1 base and 9 bases, there was a span of 13 bases. The CDR3 loop is CASSIGTYWRPQHF. DNA for the CDR3: TGTGCCAGTAGTATAGGGACATACTGGAGGCCCCAGCATTTT.

This clonotype showed up just a few times. This chain connects TRBV5-8 to TRBJ2-2, with 7 nucleotides matching TRBD1. The CDR3 runs 16 residues. The V segment lost 4 bases and the J segment 4 bases; nucleotides outside the gene matches: 10. Germline assignment: CDR1 SGHTS and CDR2 YDEGEE. The CDR3 DNA is TGTGCCAGCAGCACGGGGACAGAGATGGGCACCGGGGAGCTGTTTTTT. Encoded protein: CASSTGTEMGTGELFF.

This chain uses TRBV28 with TRBJ2-3, with D possibly matching TRBD1 (6 bases). The germline V gene encodes CDR1 MDHEN and CDR2 SYDVKM. The CDR3 loop spans 15 amino acids. V dropped 2 bases and J dropped 2 bases, with 11 bases sitting between them. CDR3 nucleotide sequence: TGTGCCAGCAGTTTAGGGGGCAGGGCCACAGATACGCAGTATTTT. It specifies CASSLGGRATDTQYF. The variable domain in full, with the rest retrieved from reference TRBV28 and TRBJ2-3, is DVKVTQSSRYLVKRTGEKVFLECVQDMDHENMFWYRQDPGLGLRLIYFSYDVKMKEKGDIPEGYSVSREKKERFSLILESASTNQTSMYLCASSLGGRATDTQYFGPGTRLTVL.

This clonotype was recorded at least ten times. V and J are TRBV10-3 and TRBJ2-1; TRBD1 might be the D (5 bases). Per germline, CDR1 ENHRY and CDR2 SYGVKD. Trimming took off 8 bases at V and 4 bases at J, with 12 bases between the two ends. The CDR3 contains 13 residues. The CDR3 DNA is TGTGCCATCCTCAGGGATGGATACAATGAGCAGTTCTTC. Its protein is CAILRDGYNEQFF.

The chain links TRBV6-2 or TRBV6-3 to TRBJ2-7; 9 bases are shared with TRBD1. V gave up 7 bases and J gave up 1 base; unmatched junction bases: 5. This CDR3 has 14 amino acids. From germline, CDR1 is MNHEY and CDR2 SVGEGT. The CDR3 sequence: CASIGTGNSYEQYF. The CDR3 DNA is TGTGCCAGCATCGGGACAGGGAATTCCTACGAGCAGTACTTC.